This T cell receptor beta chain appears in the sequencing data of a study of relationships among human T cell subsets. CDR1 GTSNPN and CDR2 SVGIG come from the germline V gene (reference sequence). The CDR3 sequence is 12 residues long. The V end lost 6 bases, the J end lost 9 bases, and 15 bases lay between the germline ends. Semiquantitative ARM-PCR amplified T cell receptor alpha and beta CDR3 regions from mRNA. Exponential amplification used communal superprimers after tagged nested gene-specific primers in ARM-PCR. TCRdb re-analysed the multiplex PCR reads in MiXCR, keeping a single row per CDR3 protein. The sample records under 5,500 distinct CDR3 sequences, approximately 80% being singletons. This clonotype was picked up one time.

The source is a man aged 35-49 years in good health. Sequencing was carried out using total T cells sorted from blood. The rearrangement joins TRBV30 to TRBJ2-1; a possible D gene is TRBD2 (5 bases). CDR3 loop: CACIRVGSEQFF. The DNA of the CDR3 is TGTGCCTGTATTCGGGTGGGGAGTGAGCAGTTCTTC.